Following are 16 T cell receptor beta chains from one sample sequenced in a study of monozygotic twins with inflammatory bowel disease. Reprocessing the 5' RACE reads, TCRdb reports a single entry for every CDR3 protein and omits DNA. The listing records 400,000 to 500,000 distinct CDR3 sequences. The sequencing input was blood. The receptors were gathered from a human donor with ulcerative colitis or Crohn's disease, or a healthy co-twin of an affected twin (not recorded which).

The rearrangement links TRBV29-1 to TRBJ2-2. The CDR3 length is 12 residues. Germline loops: CDR1 SQVTM, CDR2 ANQGSEA. The CDR3 spells CSVDANTGELFF.

This sequence joins TRBV7-9 and TRBJ2-5; the TCRdb call, TRBD1, lacks DNA for checking. This CDR3 has 14 residues. The germline V gene has CDR1 SEHNR and CDR2 FQNEAQ (reference sequence). The CDR3 spells CASSPTAGIETQYF.

The gene calls are TRBV11-2 and TRBJ2-3; TCRdb's D gene call, TRBD2, goes unchecked for lack of DNA. Germline CDR1 SGHAT, CDR2 FQNNGV. CDR3 size: 21 residues. The CDR3 sequence: CASSALPRAGGPMRGTDTQYF.

The CDR3 sequence: CSVDLGQGNTEAFF. This chain links TRBV29-1 with TRBJ1-1; absent DNA, TCRdb's TRBD1 call cannot be checked. From germline, CDR1 is SQVTM and CDR2 ANQGSEA. The CDR3 is 14 residues long.

The CDR3 sequence: CSATFDGYYEQYF. This chain uses TRBV20-1 with TRBJ2-7. Germline assignment: CDR1 DFQATT and CDR2 SNEGSKA (reference sequence). This CDR3 is built from 13 residues.

This chain connects TRBV7-9 to TRBJ1-4. CDR1 is SEHNR, CDR2 FQNEAQ, per germline (reference sequence). The CDR3 is 11 residues long. CDR3 residues: CAASRDEKLFF.

V is TRBV29-1 and J is TRBJ2-7; the TRBD2 assignment by TCRdb is unverifiable without DNA. This CDR3 has 15 residues. CDR1 is SQVTM, CDR2 ANQGSEA, per germline. Here the CDR3 reads CSVERRAGGSYEQYF.

The V and J genes are TRBV15 and TRBJ1-5. CDR1 is LNHNV, CDR2 YYDKDF, per germline (reference sequence). The CDR3 contains 15 residues. CDR3 protein: CATSRDKGYNQPQHF.

The chain combines TRBV7-2 with TRBJ2-4; TCRdb's D call, TRBD1, is unchecked because there is no DNA. Germline CDR1 SGHTA, CDR2 FQGNSA. This CDR3 has 14 residues. The CDR3 sequence: CASSSDRASGIQYF.

The chain combines TRBV7-6 with TRBJ2-1; TCRdb names TRBD1, which stays unverified in the absence of DNA. The germline CDR1 and CDR2 sequences are SGHVS and FNYEAQ. CDR3 length: 18 residues. The CDR3 sequence is CASSLGTAAGRGYNEQFF.

The genes are TRBV12-3 or TRBV12-4 and TRBJ2-2; without DNA, the TCRdb call of TRBD1 cannot be checked. This CDR3 has 16 amino acids. The CDR3 spells CASSLGQGRRTGELFF.

The rearrangement uses TRBV18 and TRBJ2-1. This CDR3 has 13 amino acids. The V gene's germline CDR1 is KGHSH and CDR2 LQKENI. CDR3 loop: CASSPPKTNEQFF.

The gene calls are TRBV5-5 and TRBJ1-1; TCRdb selects TRBD1, and the lack of DNA leaves this call unchecked. Germline-derived CDR1 and CDR2 are SGHKS and YYEKEE (reference sequence). The CDR3 extends over 15 amino acids. CDR3 sequence: CASSLLPGLGNEAFF.

The rearrangement uses TRBV20-1 and TRBJ1-5. Germline assignment: CDR1 DFQATT and CDR2 SNEGSKA (reference sequence). CDR3 length: 13 amino acids. The CDR3 region is CSATEYSNQPQHF.

CDR3 residues: CASSPWTESYEQYF. The gene calls are TRBV28 and TRBJ2-7. Looked up from germline, CDR1 is MDHEN and CDR2 is SYDVKM. The CDR3 contains 14 residues.

V and J are TRBV19 and TRBJ2-1. The CDR3 covers 14 residues. The germline gives CDR1 LNHDA, CDR2 SQIVND (reference sequence). The CDR3 reads CASSMDSFIDEQFF.